This is a list of T cell receptor beta chains from one sample in a study of blood T cell repertoires in COVID-19. Profiling relied on immunoSEQ multiplex PCR, and the TCRdb table lists in-frame clones only, not all of them. In the table there are around 190,000 clones, roughly 90% of which are singletons. The sequencing input was peripheral blood. These receptors came from a man in his fifties with COVID-19, enrolled during active disease. Each CDR3 is given with its conserved first and last residue.

V gene: TRBV7-3
J gene: TRBJ2-1
CDR3 protein: CASSRFGLAGTNEQFF

V gene: TRBV15
J gene: TRBJ2-1
CDR3 protein: CAIRTGPYNEQFF

V gene: TRBV5-4
J gene: TRBJ2-5
CDR3 protein: CASRAGTGVAETQYF

V gene: TRBV10-1
J gene: TRBJ2-7
CDR3 protein: CASGRYLAGVHEQYF

V gene: TRBV10-2
J gene: TRBJ2-5
CDR3 protein: CASRGGTGGIQETQYF

V gene: TRBV5-1
J gene: TRBJ1-1
CDR3 protein: CASSVQGKGTEAFF

V gene: TRBV11-3
J gene: TRBJ1-1
CDR3 protein: CASSFGKNTEAFF

V gene: TRBV5-1
J gene: TRBJ1-6
CDR3 protein: CASSSQTGQGSPLHF

V gene: TRBV4-2
J gene: TRBJ2-7
CDR3 protein: CASSQTRDRVYEQYF

V gene: TRBV18
J gene: TRBJ2-5
CDR3 protein: CASSPAQRGVEETQYF

V gene: TRBV18
J gene: TRBJ1-4
CDR3 protein: CASSPRQDEKLFF

V gene: TRBV2
J gene: TRBJ2-5
CDR3 protein: CASSGVGLAGTETQYF

V gene: TRBV7-2
J gene: TRBJ2-5
CDR3 protein: CASSLVFRQGPATQYF

V gene: TRBV2
J gene: TRBJ2-7
CDR3 protein: CASSEPGADSYEQYF

V gene: TRBV6-6
J gene: TRBJ1-1
CDR3 protein: CASSSPRGRNTEAFF

V gene: TRBV2
J gene: TRBJ2-7
CDR3 protein: CASRGDRGQVSYEQYF

V gene: TRBV12-5
J gene: TRBJ2-3
CDR3 protein: CASGFGLPGTDTQYF

V gene: TRBV11-2
J gene: TRBJ2-5
CDR3 protein: CASSQGAQETQYF

V gene: TRBV7-8
J gene: TRBJ1-4
CDR3 protein: CASSFDSPLDEKLFF

V gene: TRBV28
J gene: TRBJ1-4
CDR3 protein: CASSPPRGWTNEKLFF

V gene: TRBV15
J gene: TRBJ2-7
CDR3 protein: CATSRDLRDLTPYEQYF

V gene: TRBV5-4
J gene: TRBJ2-7
CDR3 protein: CASSSTGSQVYEQYF

V gene: TRBV5-1
J gene: TRBJ2-1
CDR3 protein: CASSLFLVGAATPGNEQFF

V gene: TRBV28
J gene: TRBJ2-7
CDR3 protein: CASRSTSGTGTPYEQYF

V gene: TRBV4-3
J gene: TRBJ1-4
CDR3 protein: CASSQDNGGGEKLFF

V gene: TRBV27
J gene: TRBJ1-6
CDR3 protein: CASSFLDRVGSPLHF

V gene: TRBV19
J gene: TRBJ2-1
CDR3 protein: CASSITGGGGNEQFF

V gene: TRBV27
J gene: TRBJ2-3
CDR3 protein: CASSLQGSTDTQYF

V gene: TRBV5-6
J gene: TRBJ1-3
CDR3 protein: CASSSGGSGNTIYF

V gene: TRBV7-8
J gene: TRBJ1-4
CDR3 protein: CASSLGQTLINEKLFF

V gene: TRBV7-9
J gene: TRBJ2-5
CDR3 protein: CASSRGTAQETQYF

V gene: TRBV6-5
J gene: TRBJ2-7
CDR3 protein: CASKNSGATYEQYF

V gene: TRBV6-4
J gene: TRBJ2-7
CDR3 protein: CASWTSGTYEQYF

V gene: TRBV11-3
J gene: TRBJ2-5
CDR3 protein: CASSLDFRTSGRVDGETQYF

V gene: TRBV5-1
J gene: TRBJ2-5
CDR3 protein: CASSAQSSGQETQYF

V gene: TRBV12-3/TRBV12-4
J gene: TRBJ2-7
CDR3 protein: CASSPTTYEQYF

V gene: TRBV6-2/TRBV6-3
J gene: TRBJ1-3
CDR3 protein: CASSYDPGRNTIYF

V gene: TRBV7-3
J gene: TRBJ1-6
CDR3 protein: CASSLVGGSQSYNSPLHF